This TCR beta chain originates from a study of T cell responses to AZD1222 COVID-19 vaccine. The method was immunoSEQ multiplex PCR; TCRdb's version includes in-frame clones alone and lacks a portion of them. Found here are fewer than 150,000 clones, 85% to 90% of them singletons; the top ten hold approximately 3%. Per germline, CDR1 MNHEY and CDR2 SVGAGI. Between the trimmed V and J ends, which lost 9 bases and 5 bases, there was a span of 17 bases. This CDR3 contains 15 residues. Points from the study as a whole: With dominance at 160-218 and 743-854, vaccine-associated CD4 TCRs spanned spike.

With respect to this clone: The antigen is undetermined.

Both about-4-week and about-12-week second-dose recipients were combined. The receptor was isolated from an adult who received the AZD1222 COVID-19 vaccine. J is TRBJ1-6 and V is TRBV6-5; tentatively, D is TRBD1 (6 bases). Sequenced here: peripheral blood, sampled 28 days after the second AZD1222 dose. The CDR3 region is CASRRQGTHNSPLHF. For the CDR3, the DNA is TGTGCCAGTCGTCGTCAGGGGACTCATAATTCACCCCTCCACTTT.